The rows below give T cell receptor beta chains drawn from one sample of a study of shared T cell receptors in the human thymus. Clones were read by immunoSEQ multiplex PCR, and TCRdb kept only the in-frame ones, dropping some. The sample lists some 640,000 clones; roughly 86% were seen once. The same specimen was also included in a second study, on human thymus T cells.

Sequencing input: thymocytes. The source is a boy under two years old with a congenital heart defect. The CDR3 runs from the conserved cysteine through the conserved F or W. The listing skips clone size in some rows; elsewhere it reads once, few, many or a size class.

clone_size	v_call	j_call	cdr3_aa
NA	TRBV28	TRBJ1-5	CASSHEVGQPQHF
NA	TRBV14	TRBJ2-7	CASSQRASGSPSYEQYF
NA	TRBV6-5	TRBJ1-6	CASSCRTGNNSPLHF
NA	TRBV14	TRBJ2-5	CASSPGGREETQYF
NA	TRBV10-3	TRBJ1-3	CAISGRAPNPNTIYF
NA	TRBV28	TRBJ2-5	CAVTSGAARETQYF
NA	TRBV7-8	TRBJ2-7	CASSLARRGYSYEQYF
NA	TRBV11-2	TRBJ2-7	CASSAPIEAQQYF
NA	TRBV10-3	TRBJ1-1	CAIGSRAEAFF
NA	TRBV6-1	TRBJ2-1	CASRAGGSGEQFF
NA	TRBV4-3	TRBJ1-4	CASSQDLGQGAEKLFF
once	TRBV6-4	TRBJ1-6	CARQGQRNSPLHF
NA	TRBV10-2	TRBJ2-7	CASSESASGRGYEQYF
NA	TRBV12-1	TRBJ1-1	CASSFGTGNTEAFF
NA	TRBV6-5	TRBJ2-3	CASRPGQALTDTQYF
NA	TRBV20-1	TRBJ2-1	CSPGLTNEQFF
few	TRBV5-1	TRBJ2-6	CASGRGLGFSGANVLTF
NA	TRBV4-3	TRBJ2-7	CASSKGYRDREYEQYF
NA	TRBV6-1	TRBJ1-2	CASSASGTGRMCYGYTF
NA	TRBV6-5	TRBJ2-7	CASSYLAGFTYEQYF
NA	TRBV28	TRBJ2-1	CASSETSGSHNEQFF
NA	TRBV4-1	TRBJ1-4	CASSQDPGAPTNEKLFF
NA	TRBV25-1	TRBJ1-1	CASSEAGEGTEAFF
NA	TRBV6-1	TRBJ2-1	CASRSLAGDEQFF
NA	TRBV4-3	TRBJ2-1	CASSQARNAGSSYNEQFF
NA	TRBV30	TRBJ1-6	CACTTRTGGDSPLHF
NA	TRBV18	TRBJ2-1	CASSPKTSGSSYNEQFF
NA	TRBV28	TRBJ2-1	CASSLRAPTEQFF
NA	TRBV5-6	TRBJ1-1	CASNSWDREYPEAFF
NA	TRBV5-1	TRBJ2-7	CASSLASTIIRGSYEQYF
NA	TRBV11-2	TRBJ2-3	CASSLPGSQHTDTQYF
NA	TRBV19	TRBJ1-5	CASSGHSHPRPQHF
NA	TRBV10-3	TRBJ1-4	CAIRGGGVNEKLFF
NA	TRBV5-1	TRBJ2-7	CASSLRWTGGAIHEQYF
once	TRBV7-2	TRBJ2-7	CASSTDRTYEQYF
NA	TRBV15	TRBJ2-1	CATSRGLAGFYEQFF
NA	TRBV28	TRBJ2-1	CASSFKSGSYNEQFF
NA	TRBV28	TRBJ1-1	CASSLGPGQGVEGNTEAFF
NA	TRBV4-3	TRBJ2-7	CASSQTRGQGAYEQYF
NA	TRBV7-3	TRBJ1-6	CASSLRGDLNSPLHF
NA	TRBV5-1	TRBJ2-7	CASSLRGRERGCEQYF
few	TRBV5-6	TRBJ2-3	CAGQDGGTDTQYF